A single sample is the source of the 30 T cell receptor beta chains below, sequenced in a study of blood T cell repertoires in COVID-19. Assay used: immunoSEQ multiplex PCR; TCRdb lists only in-frame clones, some missing. The data contain over 200,000 clones, 80% to 90% of them singletons. The material sequenced was PBMCs or T cells enriched from blood (not recorded which). The receptors were sampled from a man between 40 and 49 years old who had recovered from COVID-19.

The rearrangement uses TRBV5-6 and TRBJ2-5; 8 bases are shared with TRBD1. The CDR3 runs 19 residues. The germline gives CDR1 SGHDT, CDR2 YYEEEE. The V gene end was trimmed by 2 bases and the J gene end by 2 bases; junction bases not matched to a gene: 17. The chain's CDR3 is CASSLEDRGNNQDQETQYF. The CDR3 nucleotides are TGTGCCAGCAGCTTAGAAGACAGGGGAAACAACCAAGATCAAGAGACCCAGTACTTC.

The rearrangement links TRBV28 to TRBJ2-1; the match to TRBD2 covers 10 bases. In germline, CDR1 is MDHEN, CDR2 SYDVKM. V dropped 5 bases and J dropped 6; count of bases not matched to a gene: 7. The CDR3 length is 15 residues. The CDR3: CASSRLAGVANEQFF. CDR3 DNA sequence: TGTGCCAGCAGTAGGCTAGCGGGAGTGGCCAATGAGCAGTTCTTC.

The chain couples TRBV24-1 to TRBJ2-5; 10 positions agree with TRBD1. The CDR3 sequence is 14 residues long. From germline, CDR1 is KGHDR and CDR2 SFDVKD. V lost 4 bases, J lost 5 bases, and 3 bases stayed unmatched. The CDR3 coding sequence is TGTGCCACCAGTGACGGGACAGGGGACGAGACCCAGTACTTC. This sequence encodes CATSDGTGDETQYF.

The CDR3 region is CASSLAGAEVGSPLHF. The CDR3 DNA follows: TGTGCCAGCAGCTTAGCAGGGGCCGAGGTGGGTTCACCCCTCCACTTT. V and J are TRBV11-2 and TRBJ1-6, with D perhaps matching TRBD1 (6 bases). Germline values: CDR1 SGHAT, CDR2 FQNNGV. V lost 1 base, J lost 9 bases, and 16 bases lay in between. The CDR3 is 16 residues long.

The rearrangement joins TRBV28 to TRBJ2-5; no definite D call. The germline CDR1 and CDR2 sequences are MDHEN and SYDVKM. V was clipped by 3 bases and J by 10 bases, with 21 bases between them. The CDR3 has 15 amino acids. The CDR3 DNA reads as TGTGCCAGCAGTTTGTTAGCAGACGTTGGGTATGGCCAGTACTTC. This translates into CASSLLADVGYGQYF.

The chain joins TRBV20-1 to TRBJ2-1, with D possibly TRBD1 on 6 matching bases. V lost 3 bases, J lost 10 bases, and 19 bases lay in between. CDR1 is DFQATT and CDR2 is SNEGSKA in the germline V gene (reference sequence). This CDR3 has 14 residues. CDR3 region: CSASSGANNREQFF. The CDR3 bases are TGCAGTGCTAGTTCAGGGGCGAATAATAGGGAGCAGTTCTTC.

The V gene is TRBV12-3 or TRBV12-4, the J gene TRBJ1-6, with 9 positions matching TRBD1. V lost 9 bases, J lost 10 bases, and 4 bases stayed unmatched. The CDR3 sequence is 12 residues long. CDR3 DNA: TGTGCCAGTACAGGGGGCCGGTCACCCCTCCACTTT. It encodes CASTGGRSPLHF.

V and J are TRBV28 and TRBJ2-1; D perhaps matches TRBD2 (6 bases). This CDR3 is built from 16 residues. Trimming removed 1 base at V and 2 bases at J, with 12 bases between. In germline, CDR1 is MDHEN, CDR2 SYDVKM. CDR3 sequence (DNA): TGTGCCAGCAGTTTATTTCGGGGGAACCCCTACAATGAGCAGTTCTTC. This codes for CASSLFRGNPYNEQFF.

This clone was picked up one time. V is TRBV6-1 and J is TRBJ1-3; D might be TRBD1 (6 bases). Deletions cut 0 bases from V and 2 bases from J, with 17 bases between. CDR1 is MNHNS, CDR2 SASEGT, per germline. This CDR3 is built from 18 residues. This CDR3 is CASSEALWAGEAGNTIYF. CDR3 DNA: TGTGCCAGCAGTGAAGCTTTGTGGGCAGGGGAAGCTGGAAACACCATATATTTT.

J is TRBJ1-2 and V is TRBV9, with 9 bases matching TRBD1. The CDR3 consists of 15 residues. Germline CDR1 SGDLS, CDR2 YYNGEE. The junction had 10 bases not matched to a gene; V was cut back by 3 bases and J by 7 bases. Written as DNA, the CDR3 is TGTGCCAGCAGCGCGACGCCGGGACAGGGAGGTGGCTACACCTTC. This translates into CASSATPGQGGGYTF.

The chain couples TRBV5-4 to TRBJ2-5, with TRBD1 matching 7 bases. Germline V gene sequence: CDR1 SGHNT, CDR2 YYREEE (reference sequence). The CDR3 is 15 residues long. Unmatched junction bases numbered 8, after V lost 6 bases and J lost 0 bases. CDR3 sequence: CASTPTGTNQETQYF. CDR3 coding DNA: TGTGCCAGCACCCCGACAGGGACGAACCAAGAGACCCAGTACTTC.

This clone was recorded only once. This chain links TRBV15 with TRBJ2-3; 11 nucleotides agree with TRBD2. J gave up 5 bases and V 3 bases, and 10 bases lay outside the gene matches. Germline lookup yields CDR1 LNHNV and CDR2 YYDKDF (reference sequence). The CDR3 spans 17 residues. The CDR3 loop reads CATSRSRSGRGGDTQYF. In nucleotides, the CDR3 is TGTGCCACCAGCAGGTCCCGTAGCGGGAGGGGTGGAGATACGCAGTATTTT.

This chain joins TRBV5-1 and TRBJ2-2; 16 bases are shared with TRBD2. The CDR3 spans 20 residues. The V gene's germline CDR1 is SGHRS and CDR2 YFSETQ. V trimming: 0 bases; J trimming: 7 bases; junction bases outside the gene matches: 12. CDR3 region: CASSLAPGLAGGPSIGELFF. DNA for the CDR3: TGCGCCAGCAGCTTGGCCCCGGGACTAGCGGGAGGGCCATCTATCGGGGAGCTGTTTTTT. The whole variable domain, remainder taken from reference TRBV5-1 and TRBJ2-2, is KAGVTQTPRYLIKTRGQQVTLSCSPISGHRSVSWYQQTPGQGLQFLFEYFSETQRNKGNFPGRFSGRQFSNSRSEMNVSTLELGDSALYLCASSLAPGLAGGPSIGELFFGEGSRLTVL.

V and J are TRBV7-9 and TRBJ2-1, with 8 nucleotides matching TRBD2. The CDR3 totals 14 residues. V lost 5 bases to trimming and J lost 10 bases; unmatched junction nucleotides: 10. Germline V gene data show CDR1 as SEHNR and CDR2 as FQNEAQ (reference sequence). The CDR3 nucleotides are TGTGCCAGCAGCCACGGGACTAGACTTCGGGAGCAGTTCTTC. Its protein product is CASSHGTRLREQFF.

The chain employs TRBV6-5 and TRBJ1-2; the match to TRBD1 covers 11 bases. Germline loops: CDR1 MNHEY, CDR2 SVGAGI. J gave up 2 bases and V 6 bases, and 5 bases lay outside the gene matches. There are 15 residues in the CDR3. The CDR3 DNA reads TGTGCCAGCAGGGGGGACAGGGGGTTAAACTATGGCTACACCTTC. Its translation is CASRGDRGLNYGYTF.

This rearrangement joins TRBV7-2 to TRBJ1-5, with 9 bases that match TRBD1. The CDR3 has 15 amino acids. Germline trimming cut 6 bases from V and 7 bases from J; bases unmatched to any gene: 10. The V gene's germline CDR1 is SGHTA and CDR2 FQGNSA. CDR3 sequence (DNA): TGTGCCAGCAGACGAGACAGGGGGGGGGACCAGCCCCAGCATTTT. This encodes CASRRDRGGDQPQHF.

V and J are TRBV3-1 (or the pseudogene TRBV3-2) and TRBJ2-4; 8 bases align to TRBD2. Per the germline V gene, CDR1 is LGHDT and CDR2 is YNNKEL (reference sequence). Trimming removed 4 bases from V and 1 base from J; junction bases left unmatched: 9. This CDR3 contains 17 residues. The CDR3 protein is CASSPGLATTAKNIQYF. DNA for the CDR3: TGTGCCAGCAGCCCTGGACTAGCAACGACGGCCAAAAACATTCAGTACTTC.

The chain couples TRBV15 to TRBJ2-5, with TRBD1 identical over 11 bases. The CDR3 is 17 residues long. V lost 5 bases to trimming and J lost 5 bases; unmatched junction nucleotides: 13. Germline V gives CDR1 LNHNV, CDR2 YYDKDF (reference sequence). DNA of the CDR3: TGTGCCACCAGCGGGGGAGGACAGGGGGCCGCGATTGAGACCCAGTACTTC. Protein sequence: CATSGGGQGAAIETQYF.

V gene TRBV5-1 combines with J gene TRBJ2-7; 9 nucleotides match TRBD2. Trimming at V came to 4 bases and at J to 6 bases, leaving 11 bases not matched to a gene. Germline V lookup: CDR1 SGHRS, CDR2 YFSETQ. The CDR3 totals 15 residues. The CDR3 region has the DNA TGCGCCAGCAGCCCCTCTAGCGGGAAGGTCGGCGAGCAGTACTTC. It is translated as CASSPSSGKVGEQYF.

The rearrangement links TRBV5-1 to TRBJ2-7; weak D call: TRBD1 (6 bases). Germline V CDR1 and CDR2: SGHRS, YFSETQ. This CDR3 contains 12 residues. V lost 5 bases and J lost 3, with 9 bases in between. CDR3 in DNA: TGCGCCAGCAGAAAACAGGGCTACGAGCAGTACTTC. This translates into CASRKQGYEQYF.

The rearrangement uses TRBV5-8 and TRBJ2-3; 11 bases line up with TRBD2. The CDR3 is 19 amino acids. V dropped 0 bases and J dropped 0; count of bases not matched to a gene: 9. From germline, CDR1 is SGHTS and CDR2 YDEGEE. The CDR3, as DNA: TGTGCCAGCAGCTTGGCCAGCCTTACTAGCGGGGGCAGCACAGATACGCAGTATTTT. Encoded protein: CASSLASLTSGGSTDTQYF.

The chain carries TRBV7-2 and TRBJ1-1, with 7 bases identical to TRBD1. The CDR3 extends over 17 amino acids. CDR1 and CDR2 (germline): SGHTA, FQGNSA. The V segment lost 2 bases and the J segment 4 bases; nucleotides outside the gene matches: 13. This CDR3 reads CASSLLGGDRAGTEAFF. CDR3 nucleotides: TGTGCCAGCAGCTTACTTGGGGGAGACAGGGCGGGCACTGAAGCTTTCTTT. Based on the CDR3 plus reference TRBV7-2 and TRBJ1-1, the full variable domain is GAGVSQSPSNKVTEKGKDVELRCDPISGHTALYWYRQSLGQGLEFLIYFQGNSAPDKSGLPSDRFSAERTGGSVSTLTIQRTQQEDSAVYLCASSLLGGDRAGTEAFFGQGTRLTVV.

The chain joins TRBV5-1 to TRBJ2-3, with D possibly matching TRBD1 (6 bases). Germline V gene lookup returns CDR1 SGHRS and CDR2 YFSETQ. Trimming removed 4 bases from V and 1 base from J, with 10 bases in between. The CDR3 has 14 residues. Written as DNA, the CDR3 is TGCGCCAGCAGCCGAAGACAGGGCACAGATACGCAGTATTTT. Translating it yields CASSRRQGTDTQYF.

V usage is TRBV19 and J usage is TRBJ1-5; perhaps TRBD1 as D (5 bases). The V gene lost 3 bases and the J gene lost 4 bases, with 16 bases spanning the gap. From germline, CDR1 is LNHDA and CDR2 SQIVND (reference sequence). This CDR3 comprises 16 residues. The CDR3 DNA is TGTGCCAGTAGTATTCCCAGGGTTTTACGTAATCAGCCCCAGCATTTT. This sequence encodes CASSIPRVLRNQPQHF.

The gene calls are TRBV5-1 and TRBJ1-6, with 8 positions matching TRBD1. Trimming took 3 bases from V and 5 from J; bases not matched to a gene: 7. CDR1 SGHRS and CDR2 YFSETQ come from the germline V gene. The length of the CDR3 is 16 residues. As DNA, the CDR3 is TGCGCCAGCAGCTGGGAGACAGGGGCTAATAATTCACCCCTCCACTTT. Amino acids: CASSWETGANNSPLHF.

The V and J genes are TRBV6-6 and TRBJ1-1; D unclear. The V end lost 7 bases, the J end lost 1 base, and 10 bases lay between the germline ends. The CDR3 has 13 residues. CDR1 MNHNY and CDR2 SVGAGI come from the germline V gene (reference sequence). The chain's CDR3 is CASKLERNTEAFF. CDR3 sequence (DNA): TGTGCCAGCAAACTCGAAAGGAACACTGAAGCTTTCTTT.

The gene calls are TRBV6-2 or TRBV6-3 and TRBJ2-7; possibly TRBD1 or TRBD2 for D (5 bases each). CDR1 is MNHEY and CDR2 is SVGEGT in the germline V gene. This CDR3 spans 14 amino acids. Between the trimmed V and J ends, which lost 6 bases and 7 bases, there was a span of 19 bases. CDR3 in DNA: TGTGCCAGCAGGTACAGGTCCGACTCGGGGGAGCAGTACTTC. Its protein product is CASRYRSDSGEQYF.

The chain couples TRBV30 to TRBJ1-3; 9 nucleotides align to TRBD1. This CDR3 contains 14 residues. Germline V gene sequence: CDR1 GTSNPN, CDR2 SVGIG (reference sequence). Unmatched junction bases numbered 5, after V lost 8 bases and J lost 0 bases. The CDR3 sequence is CAASTGGSGNTIYF. The CDR3 DNA sequence: TGTGCCGCGTCGACAGGGGGCTCTGGAAACACCATATATTTT.

This clone was seen a few times. The genes are TRBV19 and TRBJ1-2; D uncertain. The V and J ends lost 4 bases and 4 bases respectively, with 16 bases between them. CDR1 is LNHDA and CDR2 is SQIVND in the germline V gene (reference sequence). The CDR3 is 15 amino acids. The CDR3 protein is CASSTQEGESYGYTF. CDR3 nucleotides: TGTGCCAGTAGTACGCAAGAGGGCGAGAGCTATGGCTACACCTTC.

This clone was seen a single time. The J gene is TRBJ1-5, the V gene TRBV13; TRBD1 aligns across 8 bases. The CDR3 covers 14 residues. Germline CDR1 and CDR2: PRHDT and FYEKMQ (reference sequence). The V and J ends lost 4 bases and 2 bases, in that order; junction bases with no gene match: 1. The DNA of the CDR3 is TGTGCCAGCAGCTGGGGACAGGGCAATCAGCCCCAGCATTTT. Encoded protein: CASSWGQGNQPQHF.